The 16 T cell receptor beta chains listed next were all sequenced from one sample in a study of blood T cells in healthy people across ages. A J-beta primer mix and a sample-barcoded 5' primer were used in a second PCR of roughly 7 to 12 cycles. TCRdb itself ran the 5' RACE reads through MiXCR, one entry per CDR3 protein. The sample shows 750,000 to 950,000 distinct CDR3 sequences, about 55% of them seen only once. The sample taken for sequencing was blood. These receptors originate from an elderly man in good health.

V is TRBV24-1 and J is TRBJ2-3; D tentatively reads TRBD1 or TRBD2 (5 bases each). The germline gives CDR1 KGHDR, CDR2 SFDVKD. V was clipped by 5 bases and J by 7 bases, with 6 bases between them. The CDR3 spans 11 residues. CDR3 residues: CATSGGNTQYF. CDR3 nucleotide sequence: TGTGCCACCAGTGGGGGGAATACGCAGTATTTT.

The CDR3 coding sequence is TGTGCCAGCAGTTACGGATGGACAGCCGGGAACACCGGGGAGCTGTTTTTT. It codes for CASSYGWTAGNTGELFF. The chain combines TRBV6-5 with TRBJ2-2; possibly TRBD1 for D (6 bases). The germline V gene has CDR1 MNHEY and CDR2 SVGAGI. V was pared by 2 bases and J by 1 base, with 14 bases between. The CDR3 runs to 17 residues.

The chain combines TRBV9 with TRBJ2-3; 9 bases are shared with TRBD2. The ends lost 3 bases at V and 1 base at J; junction bases unmatched: 6. The CDR3 is 16 residues long. Germline values: CDR1 SGDLS, CDR2 YYNGEE. The CDR3 DNA reads as TGTGCCAGCAGCGCAGGGTTAGCGGGAGGCACAGATACGCAGTATTTT. This encodes CASSAGLAGGTDTQYF. Based on the CDR3 plus reference TRBV9 and TRBJ2-3, the full variable domain is DSGVTQTPKHLITATGQRVTLRCSPRSGDLSVYWYQQSLDQGLQFLIQYYNGEERAKGNILERFSAQQFPDLHSELNLSSLELGDSALYFCASSAGLAGGTDTQYFGPGTRLTVL.

V usage is TRBV12-3 or TRBV12-4 and J usage is TRBJ2-7, with D possibly TRBD1 on 6 matching bases. Trimming took off 6 bases at V and 5 bases at J, with 17 bases between the two ends. The CDR3 totals 14 residues. The CDR3 DNA follows: TGTGCCAGCAGCCCGAGGGGGACCCGGAACGAGCAGTACTTC. Its translation: CASSPRGTRNEQYF.

The chain recombines TRBV15 with TRBJ2-1; D gene uncertain. This CDR3 has 17 amino acids. The V and J ends lost 0 bases and 0 bases respectively, with 12 bases between them. CDR1 and CDR2 (germline): LNHNV, YYDKDF (reference sequence). CDR3 DNA: TGTGCCACCAGCAGAGATCGGGCCTCGAGCTCCTACAATGAGCAGTTCTTC. Translation gives CATSRDRASSSYNEQFF.

J is TRBJ2-5 and V is TRBV7-2; 14 bases line up with TRBD2. The V and J ends lost 5 bases and 4 bases, in that order; junction bases with no gene match: 3. The CDR3 runs 15 residues. From germline, CDR1 is SGHTA and CDR2 FQGNSA. This chain's CDR3 is CASSAGTSGRETQYF. The CDR3, as DNA: TGTGCCAGCAGCGCAGGGACTAGCGGGAGAGAGACCCAGTACTTC.

This clonotype came up a few times. The chain is built from TRBV27 and TRBJ2-3; no firm D call. The length of the CDR3 is 16 residues. Trimming pared 0 bases from V and 4 bases from J, leaving 14 bases between. CDR1 MNHEY and CDR2 SMNVEV come from the germline V gene (reference sequence). The CDR3 DNA reads TGTGCCAGCAGTTTATCCGTGTCATCTGTCCCAGATACGCAGTATTTT. Translation: CASSLSVSSVPDTQYF.

This clonotype was picked up a small number of times. The V gene is TRBV7-2, the J gene TRBJ1-2, with D unclear. CDR1 is SGHTA, CDR2 FQGNSA, per germline. This CDR3 has 14 amino acids. V dropped 4 bases and J dropped 8 bases, with 17 bases sitting between them. CDR3 nucleotides: TGTGCCAGCAGCTCCAACCCACCTGACCGGGGCTACACCTTC. Its protein product is CASSSNPPDRGYTF.

This sequence joins TRBV7-9 and TRBJ2-6; D not resolved. V dropped 4 bases and J dropped 0 bases, with 7 bases sitting between them. This CDR3 is 15 amino acids long. CDR1 and CDR2 from the germline V gene are SEHNR and FQNEAQ (reference sequence). The DNA of the CDR3 is TGTGCCAGCAGCTCGGTGAGCTCTGGGGCCAACGTCCTGACTTTC. As protein: CASSSVSSGANVLTF.

The rearrangement joins TRBV4-1 to TRBJ2-1; the match to TRBD2 covers 7 bases. The length of the CDR3 is 18 residues. Germline-derived CDR1 and CDR2 are MGHRA and YSYEKL. V was clipped by 2 bases and J by 7 bases; unmatched bases: 17. CDR3 residues: CASSQSILRAGAGNEQFF. In nucleotides, the CDR3 is TGCGCCAGCAGCCAAAGTATCCTTCGGGCGGGAGCGGGGAATGAGCAGTTCTTC.

This chain connects TRBV5-1 to TRBJ2-1; D unclear. Germline V gives CDR1 SGHRS, CDR2 YFSETQ. The CDR3 extends over 15 amino acids. Trimming took 5 bases from V and 1 from J, leaving 13 bases between them. The DNA for the CDR3 is TGCGCCAGCAGAAGGTTGCAGGCATCCTACAATGAGCAGTTCTTC. Its protein product is CASRRLQASYNEQFF. Full variable domain (outside the CDR3, taken from reference TRBV5-1 and TRBJ2-1): KAGVTQTPRYLIKTRGQQVTLSCSPISGHRSVSWYQQTPGQGLQFLFEYFSETQRNKGNFPGRFSGRQFSNSRSEMNVSTLELGDSALYLCASRRLQASYNEQFFGPGTRLTVL.

This clonotype was seen just once. The V call is TRBV3-1, the J call TRBJ1-1, with D perhaps matching TRBD1 (5 bases). The V gene's germline CDR1 is LGHDT and CDR2 YNNKEL (reference sequence). V dropped 4 bases and J dropped 7 bases, with 16 bases sitting between them. This CDR3 region has 14 residues. The CDR3 DNA reads TGTGCCAGCAGCCTCGTAGGGGATGGGAGTGAAGCTTTCTTT. Translated, it gives CASSLVGDGSEAFF.

The rearrangement uses TRBV2 and TRBJ1-2; D not certain. Germline CDR1 and CDR2: SNHLY and FYNNEI. The CDR3 contains 13 residues. V shed 6 bases and J shed 8 bases, with 16 bases lying between them. CDR3: CASREGSPRGYTF. The CDR3 DNA follows: TGTGCCAGCAGGGAGGGCAGCCCCCGGGGCTACACCTTC.

The V and J genes are TRBV7-2 and TRBJ1-1; the D is unclear. The CDR3 runs 15 residues. From germline, CDR1 is SGHTA and CDR2 FQGNSA. Trimming shortened V by 0 bases and J by 4 bases, and 12 bases separated the two germline ends. The CDR3 region has the DNA TGTGCCAGCAGCTTAGCGGGGAGGAAGGGCACTGAAGCTTTCTTT. It translates to CASSLAGRKGTEAFF.

The V call is TRBV3-1, the J call TRBJ2-5, with a tentative D call TRBD2 (7 bases). This CDR3 region has 16 residues. Trimming took off 1 base at V and 4 bases at J, with 16 bases between the two ends. CDR1 is LGHDT, CDR2 YNNKEL, per germline (reference sequence). In DNA, the CDR3 is TGTGCCAGCAGCCAAGGAGGGGGGGTACTACGAGAGACCCAGTACTTC. This encodes CASSQGGGVLRETQYF.

The chain is built from TRBV27 and TRBJ2-1; 12 nucleotides match TRBD2. Trimming removed 0 bases from V and 1 base from J; junction bases left unmatched: 7. The CDR3 sequence is 19 residues long. CDR1 is MNHEY, CDR2 SMNVEV, per germline (reference sequence). CDR3 residues: CASSLSRTSGIGSYNEQFF. The CDR3 DNA follows: TGTGCCAGCAGTTTATCAAGGACTAGCGGGATAGGTTCCTACAATGAGCAGTTCTTC.